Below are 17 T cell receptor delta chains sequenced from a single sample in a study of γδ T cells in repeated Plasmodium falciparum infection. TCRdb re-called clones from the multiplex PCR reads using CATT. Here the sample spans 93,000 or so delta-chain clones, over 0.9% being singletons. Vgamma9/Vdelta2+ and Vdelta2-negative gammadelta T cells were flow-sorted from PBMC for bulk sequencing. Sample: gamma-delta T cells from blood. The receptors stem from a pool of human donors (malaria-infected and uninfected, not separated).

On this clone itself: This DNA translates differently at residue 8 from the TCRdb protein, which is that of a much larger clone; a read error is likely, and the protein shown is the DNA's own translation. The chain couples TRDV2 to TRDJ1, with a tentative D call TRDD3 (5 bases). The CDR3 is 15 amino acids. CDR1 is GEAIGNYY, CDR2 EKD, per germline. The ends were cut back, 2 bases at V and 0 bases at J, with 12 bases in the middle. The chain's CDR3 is CACDSLGSYTDKLIF. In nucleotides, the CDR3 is TGTGCCTGTGACAGCTTGGGGAGCTACACCGATAAACTCATCTTT.

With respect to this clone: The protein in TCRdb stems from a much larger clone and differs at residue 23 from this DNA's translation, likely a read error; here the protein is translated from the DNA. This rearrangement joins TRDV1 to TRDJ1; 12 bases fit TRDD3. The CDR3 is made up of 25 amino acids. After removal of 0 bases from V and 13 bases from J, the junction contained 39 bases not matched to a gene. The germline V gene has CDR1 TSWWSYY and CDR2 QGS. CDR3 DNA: TGTGCTCTTGGGGAACTACCCTATGTCGCCATTAAAATTCCGGTACTGGGGGATACCCCCGATAAGCCCATCTTT. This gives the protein CALGELPYVAIKIPVLGDTPDKPIF.

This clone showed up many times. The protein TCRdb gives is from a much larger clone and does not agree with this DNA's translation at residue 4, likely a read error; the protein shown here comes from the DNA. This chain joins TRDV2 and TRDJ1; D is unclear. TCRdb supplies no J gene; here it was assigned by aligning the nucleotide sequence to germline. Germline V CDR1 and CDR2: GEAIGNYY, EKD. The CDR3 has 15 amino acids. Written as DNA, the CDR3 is TGTGCCTGTGGCACCGTTGCTACCCCTACCGATAAACTCATCTTT. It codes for CACGTVATPTDKLIF.

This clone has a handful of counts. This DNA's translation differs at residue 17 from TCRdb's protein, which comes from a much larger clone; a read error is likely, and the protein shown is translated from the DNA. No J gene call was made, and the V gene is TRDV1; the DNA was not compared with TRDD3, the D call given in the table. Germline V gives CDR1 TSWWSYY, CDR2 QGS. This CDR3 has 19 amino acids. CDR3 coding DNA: TGTGCTCTTGGGGACGGAAAATTAACTCCTGGCGTTAACCTCGATAAACCCATCTTT. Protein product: CALGDGKLTPGVNLDKPIF.

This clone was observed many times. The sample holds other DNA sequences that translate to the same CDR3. CDR3 DNA sequence: TGTGCTCTTGGGGGATTCCTACATTACTTTGAGTACTGGGGGATACGAGGGACAGCACAACTCTTCTTT. Translating gives CALGGFLHYFEYWGIRGTAQLFF. The V call is TRDV1, the J call TRDJ2; 13 bases line up with TRDD3. This CDR3 is 23 amino acids long. The J segment lost 4 bases and the V segment lost 4 bases, leaving 24 bases of the junction unmatched. CDR1 and CDR2 from the germline V gene are TSWWSYY and QGS.

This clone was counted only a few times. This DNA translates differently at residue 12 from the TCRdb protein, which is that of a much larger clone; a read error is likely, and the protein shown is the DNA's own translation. CDR3 in DNA: TGTGCTCTTGGGGAACTCTGCGAGTCCCCTGGGAGACCGTACACCGATAAACTCATCTTT. Amino acids: CALGELCESPGRPYTDKLIF. This chain links TRDV1 with TRDJ1, with TRDD3 as a possible D gene (5 bases). Germline lookup yields CDR1 TSWWSYY and CDR2 QGS. The CDR3 has 20 amino acids. The V end lost 0 bases, the J end lost 0 bases, and 23 bases lay between the germline ends.

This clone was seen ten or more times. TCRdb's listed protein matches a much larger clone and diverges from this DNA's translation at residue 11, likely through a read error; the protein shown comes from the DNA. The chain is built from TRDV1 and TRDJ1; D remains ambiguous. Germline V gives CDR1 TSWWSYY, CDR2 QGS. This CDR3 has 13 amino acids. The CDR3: CALGELLSQKPIF. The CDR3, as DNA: TGTGCTCTTGGGGAACTCTTGTCTCAAAAACCCATCTTT.

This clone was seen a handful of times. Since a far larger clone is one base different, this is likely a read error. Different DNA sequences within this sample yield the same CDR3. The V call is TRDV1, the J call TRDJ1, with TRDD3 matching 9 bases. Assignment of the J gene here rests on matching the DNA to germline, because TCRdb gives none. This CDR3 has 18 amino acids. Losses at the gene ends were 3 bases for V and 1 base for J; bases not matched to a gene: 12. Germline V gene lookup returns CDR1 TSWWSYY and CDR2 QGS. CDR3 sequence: CALGERPYWGKSTDKLIF. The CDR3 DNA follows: TGTGCTCTTGGGGAGAGGCCCTACTGGGGGAAGTCCACCGATAAACTCATCTTT.

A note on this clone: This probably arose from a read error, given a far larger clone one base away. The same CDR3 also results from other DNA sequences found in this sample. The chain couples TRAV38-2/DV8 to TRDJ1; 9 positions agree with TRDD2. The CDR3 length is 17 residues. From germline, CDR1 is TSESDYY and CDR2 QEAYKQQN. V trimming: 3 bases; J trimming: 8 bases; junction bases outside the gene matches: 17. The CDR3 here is CAYRTPGLPTPLSKLIF. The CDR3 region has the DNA TGTGCTTATAGGACCCCAGGCCTTCCTACTCCTCTATCGAAACTCATCTTT.

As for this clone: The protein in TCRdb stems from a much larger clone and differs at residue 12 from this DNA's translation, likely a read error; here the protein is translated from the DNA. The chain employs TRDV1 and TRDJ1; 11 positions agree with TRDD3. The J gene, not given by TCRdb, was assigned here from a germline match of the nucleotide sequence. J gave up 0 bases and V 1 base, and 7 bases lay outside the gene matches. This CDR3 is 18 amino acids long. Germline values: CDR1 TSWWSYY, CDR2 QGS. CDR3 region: CALGEHWGILSHTDKLIF. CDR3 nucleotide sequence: TGTGCTCTTGGGGAACACTGGGGGATATTATCGCACACCGATAAACTCATCTTT.

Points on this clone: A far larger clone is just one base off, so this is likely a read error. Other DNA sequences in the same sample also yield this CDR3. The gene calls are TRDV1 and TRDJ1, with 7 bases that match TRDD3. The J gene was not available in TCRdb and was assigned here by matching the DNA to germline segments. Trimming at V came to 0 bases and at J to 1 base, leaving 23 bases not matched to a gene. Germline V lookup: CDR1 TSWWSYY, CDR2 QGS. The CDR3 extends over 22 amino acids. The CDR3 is CALGELKASLAGGFTCTDKLIF. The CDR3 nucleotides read TGTGCTCTTGGGGAACTAAAGGCCTCCTTGGCAGGGGGATTCACCTGCACCGATAAACTCATCTTT.

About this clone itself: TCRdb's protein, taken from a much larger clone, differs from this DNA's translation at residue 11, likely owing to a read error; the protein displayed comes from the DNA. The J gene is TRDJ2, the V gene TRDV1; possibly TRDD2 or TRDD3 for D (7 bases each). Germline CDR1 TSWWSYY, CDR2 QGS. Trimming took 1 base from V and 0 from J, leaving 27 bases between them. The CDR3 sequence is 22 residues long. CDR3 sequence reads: CALGEPHFPTAGYAALTAQLFF. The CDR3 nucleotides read TGTGCTCTTGGGGAACCCCATTTTCCTACGGCAGGATACGCGGCTTTGACAGCACAACTCTTCTTT.

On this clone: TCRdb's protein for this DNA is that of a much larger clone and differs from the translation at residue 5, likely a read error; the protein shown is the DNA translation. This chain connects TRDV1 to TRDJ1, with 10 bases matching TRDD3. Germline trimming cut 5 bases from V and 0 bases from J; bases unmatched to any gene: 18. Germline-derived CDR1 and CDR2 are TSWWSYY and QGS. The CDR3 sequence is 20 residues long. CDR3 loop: CALGKSFLGGYAKYTDKLIF. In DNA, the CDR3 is TGTGCTCTTGGGAAGTCCTTCCTCGGGGGATACGCGAAGTACACCGATAAACTCATCTTT.

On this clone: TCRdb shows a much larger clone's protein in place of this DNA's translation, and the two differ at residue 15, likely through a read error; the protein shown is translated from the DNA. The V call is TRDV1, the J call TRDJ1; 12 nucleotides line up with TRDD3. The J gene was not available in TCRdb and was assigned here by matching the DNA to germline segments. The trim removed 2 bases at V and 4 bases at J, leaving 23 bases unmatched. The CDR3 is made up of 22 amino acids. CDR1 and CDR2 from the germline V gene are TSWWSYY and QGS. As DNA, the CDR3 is TGTGCTCTTGGGGAAAGTCTTTGGGATCGACTGGGGGATACCGCAAAGGGCGATAAACTCATCTTT. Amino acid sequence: CALGESLWDRLGDTAKGDKLIF.

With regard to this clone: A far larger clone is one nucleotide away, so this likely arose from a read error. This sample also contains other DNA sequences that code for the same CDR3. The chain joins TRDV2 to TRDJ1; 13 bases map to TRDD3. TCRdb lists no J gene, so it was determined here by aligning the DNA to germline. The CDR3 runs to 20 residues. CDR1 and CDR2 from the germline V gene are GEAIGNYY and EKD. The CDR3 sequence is CACDTPFTGGYEGYTDKLIF. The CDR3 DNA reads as TGTGCCTGTGACACACCCTTTACTGGGGGATACGAAGGATACACTGATAAACTCATCTTT.

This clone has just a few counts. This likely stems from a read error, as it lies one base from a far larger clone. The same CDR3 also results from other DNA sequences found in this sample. The CDR3 loop reads CALGPRGGGDNGGTDKLIF. The CDR3 DNA is TGTGCTCTTGGGCCACGTGGCGGGGGGGATAATGGTGGAACCGATAAACTCATCTTT. The rearrangement links TRDV1 to TRDJ1; 8 nucleotides align to TRDD3. Since TCRdb gives no J gene, matching the DNA to germline was used here to assign it. The CDR3 is made up of 19 amino acids. Looked up from germline, CDR1 is TSWWSYY and CDR2 is QGS. V was clipped by 5 bases and J by 2 bases; unmatched bases: 19.

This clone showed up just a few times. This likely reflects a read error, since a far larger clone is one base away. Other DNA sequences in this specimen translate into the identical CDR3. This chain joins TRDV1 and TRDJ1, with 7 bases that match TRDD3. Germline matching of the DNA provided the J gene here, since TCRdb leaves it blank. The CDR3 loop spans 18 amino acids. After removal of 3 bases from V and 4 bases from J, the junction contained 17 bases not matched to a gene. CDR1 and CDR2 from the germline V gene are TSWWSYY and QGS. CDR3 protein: CALGDPFPAVWGYDKLIF. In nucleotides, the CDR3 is TGTGCTCTTGGGGACCCCTTTCCTGCAGTCTGGGGGTACGATAAACTCATCTTT.